What follows are 6 T cell receptor beta chains derived from one specimen sequenced in a study of technical replicates of blood from several donors. Profiled with immunoSEQ multiplex PCR; TCRdb holds only in-frame clones, not every one. The sample gives over 70,000 clones, around 97% of which show up once; roughly 0.2% is in the top ten. The specimen was T cells isolated from PBMCs. The receptors originated from a human donor in good health.

The V and J genes are TRBV6-5 and TRBJ1-2; tentative D call: TRBD1 (6 bases). The V gene's germline CDR1 is MNHEY and CDR2 SVGAGI. The germline V and J ends were trimmed by 3 bases and 2 bases, with 16 bases remaining between them. The CDR3 covers 16 residues. The CDR3 here is CASSYETERGNYGYTF. CDR3 nucleotide sequence: TGTGCCAGCAGTTATGAAACGGAAAGGGGGAACTATGGCTACACCTTC.

This clone was observed a single time. This sequence joins TRBV27 and TRBJ2-3; no firm D call. This CDR3 is built from 13 residues. The V and J ends lost 5 bases and 2 bases respectively, with 8 bases between them. Germline lookup yields CDR1 MNHEY and CDR2 SMNVEV (reference sequence). In DNA, the CDR3 is TGTGCCAGCAGTCCCCCGTACACAGATACGCAGTATTTT. Amino acids: CASSPPYTDTQYF.

V is TRBV5-1 and J is TRBJ2-7, with 9 bases aligning to TRBD2. Germline V lookup: CDR1 SGHRS, CDR2 YFSETQ. Trimming removed 2 bases from V and 3 bases from J; junction bases left unmatched: 3. The CDR3 has 14 amino acids. CDR3 in DNA: TGCGCCAGCAGCTTTAGCGGGAGTCTCTACGAGCAGTACTTC. Encoded protein: CASSFSGSLYEQYF.

This clone came up once. The rearrangement joins TRBV6-5 to TRBJ2-5; 8 bases are shared with TRBD2. CDR1 is MNHEY and CDR2 is SVGAGI in the germline V gene. J gave up 5 bases and V 10 bases, and 9 bases lay outside the gene matches. The CDR3 spans 13 residues. CDR3 region: CAIRGGAGETQYF. The CDR3 bases are TGTGCCATCCGGGGGGGAGCGGGGGAGACCCAGTACTTC.

This CDR3 reads CASSHHRDYEQYF. The CDR3 DNA reads as TGTGCCAGCAGCCACCACAGGGACTACGAGCAGTACTTC. The chain uses TRBV14 and TRBJ2-7, with D possibly TRBD1 on 6 matching bases. V lost 3 bases to trimming and J lost 3 bases, with 9 bases between them. There are 13 residues in the CDR3. Germline CDR1 is SGHDN and CDR2 is FVKESK.

The V and J genes are TRBV4-2 and TRBJ1-6; a possible D gene is TRBD1 (6 bases). Germline lookup yields CDR1 LGHNA and CDR2 YNFKEQ. Trimming stripped 0 bases from V and 1 base from J, with 16 bases between. This CDR3 is built from 19 residues. The CDR3 sequence: CASSQDILVRGSYNSPLHF. CDR3 DNA sequence: TGTGCCAGCAGCCAAGATATTTTGGTCAGGGGATCCTATAATTCACCCCTCCACTTT.